Below are 23 T cell receptor beta chains sequenced from a single sample in a study of response to subunit inactivated influenza vaccine. One entry per CDR3 protein results from TCRdb running MiXCR on the RT-PCR reads. The sample has around 750,000 distinct CDR3 sequences; approximately 21% are singletons. The source was PBMCs from blood, collected about 5 days after vaccination. Receptors originate from a man over 45 who received an inactivated influenza vaccine.

This clonotype was seen a few times. The chain uses TRBV10-3 and TRBJ2-1; the D is unclear. The CDR3 has 13 amino acids. The V gene lost 10 bases and the J gene lost 0 bases, with 10 bases spanning the gap. The germline gives CDR1 ENHRY, CDR2 SYGVKD. The CDR3 here is CATRTGSYNEQFF. In DNA form, the CDR3 reads TGTGCCACCAGGACGGGCTCCTACAATGAGCAGTTCTTC.

This clonotype was detected only a few times. J is TRBJ2-3 and V is TRBV4-2; tentatively, D is TRBD1 or TRBD2 (6 bases each). Germline V gene lookup returns CDR1 LGHNA and CDR2 YNFKEQ. The germline V and J ends were trimmed by 2 bases and 4 bases, with 25 bases remaining between them. The CDR3 extends over 19 amino acids. As DNA, the CDR3 is TGTGCCAGCAGCCAACAGGTCATACGGAGGGGGGCCGCCCCAGATACGCAGTATTTT. Amino acids: CASSQQVIRRGAAPDTQYF.

V is TRBV20-1 and J is TRBJ1-5, with 8 bases fitting TRBD1. Per the germline V gene, CDR1 is DFQATT and CDR2 is SNEGSKA (reference sequence). The CDR3 runs to 14 residues. Germline trimming cut 3 bases from V and 1 base from J; bases unmatched to any gene: 2. The CDR3 is CSARQGASNQPQHF. Here the CDR3 DNA reads TGCAGTGCTAGGCAGGGGGCCAGCAATCAGCCCCAGCATTTT.

This clonotype was seen only a few times. The chain uses TRBV7-3 and TRBJ2-1; D may be TRBD2 (5 bases). Germline V CDR1 and CDR2: SGHTA, FQGTGA. The CDR3 is made up of 16 amino acids. With 5 bases removed from V and 8 bases from J, the gap between germline ends came to 22 bases. The CDR3 reads CASSPQAAHLSDEQFF. DNA of the CDR3: TGTGCCAGCAGCCCCCAAGCGGCCCATTTAAGCGATGAGCAGTTCTTC.

The chain joins TRBV20-1 to TRBJ2-7; perhaps TRBD2 as D (6 bases). Germline CDR1 DFQATT, CDR2 SNEGSKA (reference sequence). The CDR3 runs 13 residues. Written as DNA, the CDR3 is TGCAGCCCTGCGGGAAGTAACCCTTACGAGCAGTACTTC. This codes for CSPAGSNPYEQYF.

This clonotype was detected a few times. The chain couples TRBV7-8 to TRBJ2-1; tentative D call: TRBD2 (6 bases). The V gene's germline CDR1 is SGHVS and CDR2 FQNEAQ. The CDR3 is 16 residues long. V gave up 3 bases and J gave up 3 bases, with 15 bases separating them. The CDR3 DNA reads TGTGCCAGCAGCTTCCTGACGGGAGTTGACTACAATGAGCAGTTCTTC. Translation: CASSFLTGVDYNEQFF.

This clonotype was counted at least ten times. This rearrangement joins TRBV6-2 or TRBV6-3 to TRBJ1-2, with 7 bases matching TRBD1. CDR3 length: 17 amino acids. Germline lookup yields CDR1 MNHEY and CDR2 SVGEGT. J gave up 2 bases and V 2 bases, and 11 bases lay outside the gene matches. The CDR3 sequence is CASSYEHWDRTNYGYTF. The CDR3, as DNA: TGTGCCAGCAGTTACGAACATTGGGACAGAACAAACTATGGCTACACCTTC.

The genes are TRBV7-2 and TRBJ1-6, with D hard to call. Germline assignment: CDR1 SGHTA and CDR2 FQGNSA. Trimming stripped 5 bases from V and 7 bases from J, with 15 bases between. The CDR3 totals 15 residues. The CDR3 DNA is TGTGCCAGCAGCGTTGGGCAAGGGATGAATTCACCCCTCCACTTT. Translating gives CASSVGQGMNSPLHF.

The chain employs TRBV7-6 and TRBJ2-1; 15 bases agree with TRBD2. V trimming: 4 bases; J trimming: 2 bases; junction bases outside the gene matches: 12. Per germline, CDR1 SGHVS and CDR2 FNYEAQ. CDR3 length: 20 amino acids. This CDR3 is CASSSWLRTSGGATYNEQFF. As DNA, the CDR3 is TGTGCCAGCAGCTCGTGGTTGAGGACTAGCGGGGGGGCAACCTACAATGAGCAGTTCTTC.

This clonotype was detected ten times or more. This chain connects TRBV12-3 or TRBV12-4 to TRBJ2-3; D is possibly TRBD2 (6 bases). The CDR3 covers 9 residues. CDR3 bases: TGTGCTAGCGGCGATACGCAGTATTTT. Residues: CASGDTQYF.

The rearrangement joins TRBV7-2 to TRBJ1-2; 7 positions agree with TRBD1. J lost 2 bases, V lost 1 base, and 4 bases had no gene match. Germline CDR1 and CDR2: SGHTA and FQGNSA. The CDR3 extends over 15 amino acids. CDR3 coding DNA: TGTGCCAGCAGCTTAGTAGGGACAGAGAACTATGGCTACACCTTC. Translated, it gives CASSLVGTENYGYTF.

The sample holds a few counts of this clonotype. The rearrangement joins TRBV7-9 to TRBJ2-1; 7 bases are a match to TRBD1. Trimming removed 4 bases from V and 14 bases from J; junction bases left unmatched: 17. The germline CDR1 and CDR2 sequences are SEHNR and FQNEAQ (reference sequence). The CDR3 extends over 15 amino acids. DNA of the CDR3: TGTGCCAGCAGCTCCAGCCGGGACAGCCCAGAGGGGAAGTTCTTC. The encoded protein is CASSSSRDSPEGKFF.

This clonotype was seen a handful of times. J is TRBJ1-2 and V is TRBV4-2; TRBD1 might be the D (5 bases). Trimming took 0 bases from V and 3 from J, leaving 11 bases between them. The V gene's germline CDR1 is LGHNA and CDR2 YNFKEQ. The CDR3 runs to 15 residues. CDR3 in DNA: TGTGCCAGCAGCCAAGATACCCAGGGATACTATGGCTACACCTTC. Protein product: CASSQDTQGYYGYTF.

This clonotype came up a few times. The CDR3 here is CASSLTNRDYNEQFF. DNA of the CDR3: TGCGCCAGCAGCCTGACAAACAGGGACTACAATGAGCAGTTCTTC. The chain uses TRBV5-1 and TRBJ2-1; D perhaps matches TRBD1 (6 bases). The V gene's germline CDR1 is SGHRS and CDR2 YFSETQ. The V and J ends lost 4 bases and 3 bases respectively, with 14 bases between them. The CDR3 extends over 15 amino acids. Filled out from reference TRBV5-1 and TRBJ2-1, the complete variable domain reads KAGVTQTPRYLIKTRGQQVTLSCSPISGHRSVSWYQQTPGQGLQFLFEYFSETQRNKGNFPGRFSGRQFSNSRSEMNVSTLELGDSALYLCASSLTNRDYNEQFFGPGTRLTVL.

The chain carries TRBV7-8 and TRBJ2-1; maybe TRBD2 (6 bases). The V end was cut by 5 bases, the J end by 9 bases, with 14 bases between. CDR1 and CDR2 from the germline V gene are SGHVS and FQNEAQ. The length of the CDR3 is 13 residues. CDR3 region: CASSPTSIGEQFF. The CDR3, as DNA: TGTGCCAGCAGCCCCACTAGCATAGGTGAGCAGTTCTTC.

In this sample, this clonotype turned up a few times. The V call is TRBV20-1, the J call TRBJ2-5; 7 nucleotides line up with TRBD1. Per the germline V gene, CDR1 is DFQATT and CDR2 is SNEGSKA (reference sequence). Germline trimming cut 6 bases from V and 7 bases from J; bases unmatched to any gene: 8. The length of the CDR3 is 12 residues. The CDR3 is CSAPQGVATQYF. Here the CDR3 DNA reads TGCAGTGCCCCTCAGGGGGTGGCGACCCAGTACTTC.

The genes are TRBV5-1 and TRBJ2-1, with D maybe TRBD1 (6 bases). Trimming removed 1 base at V and 1 base at J, with 12 bases between. Germline V gives CDR1 SGHRS, CDR2 YFSETQ. The CDR3 runs to 16 residues. CDR3 in amino acids: CASSLNRALSYNEQFF. CDR3 sequence (DNA): TGCGCCAGCAGCTTGAACAGGGCTTTATCCTACAATGAGCAGTTCTTC.

This rearrangement joins TRBV12-3 or TRBV12-4 to TRBJ2-1; D remains ambiguous. CDR3 length: 15 residues. Trimming pared 7 bases from V and 6 bases from J, leaving 19 bases between. CDR3 protein: CASILGSETINEQFF. The CDR3, as DNA: TGTGCCAGCATTCTCGGATCGGAGACCATCAATGAGCAGTTCTTC.

In its sample, this clonotype was seen a few times. One end of the junction does not line up with germline, which may come from a read error. The gene calls are TRBV12-3 or TRBV12-4 and TRBJ2-1; no clear D gene. There are 12 residues in the CDR3. This CDR3 reads CASSLGPGPSVF. CDR3 coding DNA: TGTGCCAGCAGTTTAGGTCCGGGCCCCTCCGTCTTC.

V gene TRBV4-3 combines with J gene TRBJ2-1; possible D gene TRBD2, 6 bases. CDR1 LGHNA and CDR2 YSLEER come from the germline V gene. The CDR3 covers 19 residues. V gave up 0 bases and J gave up 3 bases, with 21 bases separating them. The CDR3 coding sequence is TGCGCCAGCAGCCAAGATCGGATTTGGGGAATCGGGGGCTACAATGAGCAGTTCTTC. Translating gives CASSQDRIWGIGGYNEQFF.

This clonotype was observed many times. The V and J genes are TRBV20-1 and TRBJ2-1, with TRBD1 matching 9 bases. The ends lost 5 bases at V and 3 bases at J; junction bases unmatched: 14. CDR1 and CDR2 from the germline V gene are DFQATT and SNEGSKA (reference sequence). The CDR3 is made up of 17 amino acids. This CDR3 is CSAVGQGGFTNYNEQFF. In DNA form, the CDR3 reads TGCAGTGCTGTGGGACAGGGCGGCTTTACAAACTACAATGAGCAGTTCTTC.

This clonotype was counted a few times. The chain has TRBV7-2 and TRBJ1-3; possible D gene TRBD1, 6 bases. The CDR3 sequence is 16 residues long. Trimming took off 5 bases at V and 5 bases at J, with 19 bases between the two ends. From germline, CDR1 is SGHTA and CDR2 FQGNSA. The CDR3, as DNA: TGTGCCAGCAGCCAGCTAGGAGCAGGGACAAGAAACACCATATATTTT. This codes for CASSQLGAGTRNTIYF.

The rearrangement uses TRBV28 and TRBJ2-7; the match to TRBD1 covers 7 bases. The CDR3 has 18 residues. The J segment lost 7 bases and the V segment lost 4 bases, leaving 22 bases of the junction unmatched. Germline V lookup: CDR1 MDHEN, CDR2 SYDVKM. CDR3 nucleotides: TGTGCCAGCAGTTCGGCACTGGACAACAGGGGTGCTTATCGGGAGCAGTACTTC. Translating gives CASSSALDNRGAYREQYF. The full variable domain, in which reference TRBV28 and TRBJ2-7 provide the parts outside the CDR3, is DVKVTQSSRYLVKRTGEKVFLECVQDMDHENMFWYRQDPGLGLRLIYFSYDVKMKEKGDIPEGYSVSREKKERFSLILESASTNQTSMYLCASSSALDNRGAYREQYFGPGTRLTVT.